The table lists the clone carrying this T cell receptor beta chain with a few counts. Its antigen is still unknown. The CDR3 runs 14 residues. CDR1 is SQVTM, CDR2 ANQGSEA, per germline. V gave up 4 bases and J gave up 0 bases, with 10 bases separating them. The entry originates in a study of blood T cells in healthy people across ages. Regarding the study as a whole: Unknown donor CMV status possibly confounded expanded clonotype changes.

Next came a second PCR, run for about 7 to 12 cycles, which used a sample-barcoded 5' primer along with a J-beta primer mix. One entry per CDR3 protein results from TCRdb running MiXCR on the 5' RACE reads. The sample includes about 1.5 million distinct CDR3 sequences, approximately 39% seen only once; the top ten take under 5%. V gene TRBV29-1 combines with J gene TRBJ2-1; no firm D call. This sequence was found in a woman between 18 and 29 years old in good health. The sample comprised blood. In nucleotides, the CDR3 is TGCAGCGTTGGTAGGATGCACTCCTACAATGAGCAGTTCTTC. It yields the protein CSVGRMHSYNEQFF.